This T cell receptor beta chain was documented in a study of beta chain features in type 1 diabetes. The overall study: 107,917,701 sorted cells were examined across all samples.

Germline loops: CDR1 KGHSH, CDR2 LQKENI. With 3 bases removed from V and 7 bases from J, the gap between germline ends came to 19 bases. This CDR3 region has 15 residues. As to this clone: Its cognate antigen is unknown.

Expressed TCRB transcripts were sequenced after all isolated RNA was converted to cDNA. Produced via immunoSEQ multiplex PCR; TCRdb's table is partial and in-frame only. The repertoire holds over 40,000 clones, with around 70% as singletons. General observations from the study: Among type 1 diabetes patients, VDJ junctions had fewer insertions and more deletions. Any PCR bias toward short templates would affect both groups alike. A moderate, significant TCRB CDR3 shortening appeared in type 1 diabetes across four CD4+ subsets. The cDNA sequencing approach could over-represent high-TCR-expressing cells.

The chain has TRBV18 and TRBJ2-7; maybe TRBD1 (5 bases). The receptor's source is a woman under 30 with type 1 diabetes. Sequencing used Tregs from blood. The DNA of the CDR3 is TGTGCCAGCTCACCCTTTGACAGCGCTCCTACGGAGCAGTACTTC. This codes for CASSPFDSAPTEQYF. The whole variable domain, remainder taken from reference TRBV18 and TRBJ2-7, is NAGVMQNPRHLVRRRGQEARLRCSPMKGHSHVYWYRQLPEEGLKFMVYLQKENIIDESGMPKERFSAEFPKEGPSILRIQQVVRGDSAAYFCASSPFDSAPTEQYFGPGTRLTVT.